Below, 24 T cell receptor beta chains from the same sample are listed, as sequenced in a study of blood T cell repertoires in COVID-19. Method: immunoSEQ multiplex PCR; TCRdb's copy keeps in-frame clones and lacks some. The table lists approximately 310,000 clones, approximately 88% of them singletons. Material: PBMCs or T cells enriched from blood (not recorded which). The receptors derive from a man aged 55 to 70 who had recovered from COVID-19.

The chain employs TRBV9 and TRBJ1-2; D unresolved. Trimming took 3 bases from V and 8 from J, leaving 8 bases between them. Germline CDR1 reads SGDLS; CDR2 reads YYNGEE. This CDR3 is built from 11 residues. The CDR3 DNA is TGTGCCAGCAGCGGGAGTTGGGGCTACACCTTC. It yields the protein CASSGSWGYTF.

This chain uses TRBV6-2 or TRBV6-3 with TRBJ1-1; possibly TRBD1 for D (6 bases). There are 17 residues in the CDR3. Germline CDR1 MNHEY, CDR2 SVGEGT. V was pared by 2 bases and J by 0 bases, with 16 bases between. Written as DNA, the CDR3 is TGTGCCAGCAGTTACCAAATTGAACAGGGTCTGAACACTGAAGCTTTCTTT. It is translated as CASSYQIEQGLNTEAFF.

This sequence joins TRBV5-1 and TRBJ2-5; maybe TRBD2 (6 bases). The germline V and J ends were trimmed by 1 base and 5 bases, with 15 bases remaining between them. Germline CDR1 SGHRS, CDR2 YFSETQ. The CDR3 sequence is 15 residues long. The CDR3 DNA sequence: TGCGCCAGCAGCTTGATGGTGGGGAGCGGGGAGACCCAGTACTTC. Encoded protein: CASSLMVGSGETQYF.

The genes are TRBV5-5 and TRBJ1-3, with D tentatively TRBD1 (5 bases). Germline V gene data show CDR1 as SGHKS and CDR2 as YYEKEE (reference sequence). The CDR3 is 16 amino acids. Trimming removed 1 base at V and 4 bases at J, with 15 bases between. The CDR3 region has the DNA TGTGCCAGCAGCTTGCGGTTCAGGGATGCCGGAAACACCATATATTTT. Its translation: CASSLRFRDAGNTIYF.

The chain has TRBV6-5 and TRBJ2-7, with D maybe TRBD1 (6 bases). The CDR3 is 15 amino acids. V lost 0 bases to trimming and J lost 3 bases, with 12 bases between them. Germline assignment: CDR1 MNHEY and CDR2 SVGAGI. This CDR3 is CASSYSSGGIYEQYF. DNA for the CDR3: TGTGCCAGCAGTTACTCGTCTGGGGGCATCTACGAGCAGTACTTC.

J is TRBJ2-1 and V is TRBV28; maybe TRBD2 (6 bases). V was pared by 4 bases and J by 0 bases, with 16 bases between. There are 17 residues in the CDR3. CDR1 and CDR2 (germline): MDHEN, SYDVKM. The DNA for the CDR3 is TGTGCCAGCAGTTCTTTTTCGGGGGTCGCCTCCTACAATGAGCAGTTCTTC. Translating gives CASSSFSGVASYNEQFF.

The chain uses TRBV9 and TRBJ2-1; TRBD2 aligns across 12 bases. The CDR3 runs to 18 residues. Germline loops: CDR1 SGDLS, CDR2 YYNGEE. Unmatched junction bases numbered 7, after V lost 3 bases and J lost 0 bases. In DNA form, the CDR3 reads TGTGCCAGCAGCGCCGCACTAGCGGGAGGCCACTCCTACAATGAGCAGTTCTTC. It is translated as CASSAALAGGHSYNEQFF.

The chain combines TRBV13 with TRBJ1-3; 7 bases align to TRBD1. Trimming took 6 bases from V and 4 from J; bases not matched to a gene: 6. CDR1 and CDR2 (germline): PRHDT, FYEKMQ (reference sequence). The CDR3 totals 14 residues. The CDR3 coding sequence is TGTGCCAGCAGACAAACAGGGGCAGGAAACACCATATATTTT. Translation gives CASRQTGAGNTIYF.

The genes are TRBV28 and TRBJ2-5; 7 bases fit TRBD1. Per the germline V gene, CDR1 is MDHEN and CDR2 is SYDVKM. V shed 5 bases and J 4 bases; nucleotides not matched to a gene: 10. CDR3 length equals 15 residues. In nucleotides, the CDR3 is TGTGCCAGCAGTACCTGGACAGGAGGCAGAGAGACCCAGTACTTC. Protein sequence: CASSTWTGGRETQYF.

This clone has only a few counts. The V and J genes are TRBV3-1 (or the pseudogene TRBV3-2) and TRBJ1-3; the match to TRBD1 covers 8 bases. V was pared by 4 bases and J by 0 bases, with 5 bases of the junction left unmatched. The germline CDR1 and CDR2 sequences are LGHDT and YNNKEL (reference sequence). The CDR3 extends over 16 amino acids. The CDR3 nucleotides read TGTGCCAGCAGCCGGGCAGGGGGCCTCTCTGGAAACACCATATATTTT. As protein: CASSRAGGLSGNTIYF.

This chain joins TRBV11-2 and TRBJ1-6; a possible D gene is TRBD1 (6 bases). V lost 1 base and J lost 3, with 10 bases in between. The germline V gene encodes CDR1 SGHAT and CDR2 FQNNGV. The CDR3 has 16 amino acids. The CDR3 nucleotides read TGTGCCAGCAGCTTAGCGGCAGGGGACTATAATTCACCCCTCCACTTT. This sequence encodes CASSLAAGDYNSPLHF.

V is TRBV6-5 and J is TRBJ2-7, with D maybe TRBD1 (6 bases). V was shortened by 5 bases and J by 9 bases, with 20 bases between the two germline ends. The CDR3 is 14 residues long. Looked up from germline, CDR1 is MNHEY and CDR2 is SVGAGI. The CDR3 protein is CASSPEPGHRVQYF. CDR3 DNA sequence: TGTGCCAGCAGTCCCGAACCGGGACATCGGGTGCAGTACTTC.

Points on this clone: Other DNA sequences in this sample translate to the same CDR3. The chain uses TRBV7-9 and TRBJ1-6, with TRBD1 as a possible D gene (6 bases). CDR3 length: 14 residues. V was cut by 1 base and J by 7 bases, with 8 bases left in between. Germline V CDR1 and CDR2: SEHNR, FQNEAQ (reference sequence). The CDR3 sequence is CASSLGQENSPLHF. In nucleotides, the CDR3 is TGTGCCAGCAGCTTAGGACAGGAAAATTCACCCCTCCACTTT.

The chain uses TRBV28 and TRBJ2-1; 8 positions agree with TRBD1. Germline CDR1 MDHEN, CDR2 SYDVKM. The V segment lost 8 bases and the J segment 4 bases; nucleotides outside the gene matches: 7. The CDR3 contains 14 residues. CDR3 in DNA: TGTGCCAGCCAGGTCGGGACAGGTTACAATGAGCAGTTCTTC. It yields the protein CASQVGTGYNEQFF.

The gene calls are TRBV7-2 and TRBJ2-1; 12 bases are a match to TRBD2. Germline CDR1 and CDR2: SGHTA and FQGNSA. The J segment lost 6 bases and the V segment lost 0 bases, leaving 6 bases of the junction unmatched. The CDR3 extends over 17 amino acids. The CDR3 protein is CASSLARLAGVGNEQFF. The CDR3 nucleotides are TGTGCCAGCAGCTTAGCCCGACTAGCGGGAGTGGGCAATGAGCAGTTCTTC.

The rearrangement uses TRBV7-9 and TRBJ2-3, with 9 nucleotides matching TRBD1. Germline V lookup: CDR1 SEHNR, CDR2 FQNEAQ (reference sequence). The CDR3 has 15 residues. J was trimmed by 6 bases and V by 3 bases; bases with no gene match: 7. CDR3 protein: CASSFRGTGSDTQYF. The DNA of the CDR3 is TGTGCCAGCAGCTTTCGAGGGACAGGGTCGGATACGCAGTATTTT.

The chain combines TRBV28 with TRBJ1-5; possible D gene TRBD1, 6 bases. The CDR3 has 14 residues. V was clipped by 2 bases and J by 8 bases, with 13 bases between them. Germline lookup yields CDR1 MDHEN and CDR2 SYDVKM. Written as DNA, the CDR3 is TGTGCCAGCAGTTTAGCTGACAGGCCGAAGCCCCAGCATTTT. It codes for CASSLADRPKPQHF.

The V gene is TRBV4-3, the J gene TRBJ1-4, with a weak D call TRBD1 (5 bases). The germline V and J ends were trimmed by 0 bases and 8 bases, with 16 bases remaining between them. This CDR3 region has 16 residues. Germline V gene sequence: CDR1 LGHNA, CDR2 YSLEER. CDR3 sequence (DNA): TGCGCCAGCAGCCAAGATAGGGCAGGGAATGAAGAAAAACTGTTTTTT. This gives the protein CASSQDRAGNEEKLFF.

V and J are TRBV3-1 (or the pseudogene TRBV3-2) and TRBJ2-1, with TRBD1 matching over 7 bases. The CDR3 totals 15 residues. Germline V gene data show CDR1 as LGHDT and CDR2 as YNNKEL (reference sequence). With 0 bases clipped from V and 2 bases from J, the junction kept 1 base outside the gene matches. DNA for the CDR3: TGTGCCAGCAGCCAAGATACAGGGGCCTACAATGAGCAGTTCTTC. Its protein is CASSQDTGAYNEQFF.

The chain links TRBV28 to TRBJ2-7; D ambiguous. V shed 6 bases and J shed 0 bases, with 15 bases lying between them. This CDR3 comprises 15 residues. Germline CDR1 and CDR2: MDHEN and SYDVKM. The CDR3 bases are TGTGCCAGCAGCCCCCGGAGTCTGAGCTCCTACGAGCAGTACTTC. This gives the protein CASSPRSLSSYEQYF.

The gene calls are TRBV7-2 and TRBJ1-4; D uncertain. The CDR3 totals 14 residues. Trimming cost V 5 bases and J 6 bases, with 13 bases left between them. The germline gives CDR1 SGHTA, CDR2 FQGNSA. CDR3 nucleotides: TGTGCCAGCAGCATACGCCGGGAAGATGAAAAACTGTTTTTT. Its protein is CASSIRREDEKLFF.

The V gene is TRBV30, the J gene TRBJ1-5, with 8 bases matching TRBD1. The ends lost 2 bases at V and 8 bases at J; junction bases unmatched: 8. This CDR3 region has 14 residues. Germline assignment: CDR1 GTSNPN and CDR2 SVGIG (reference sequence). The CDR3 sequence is CAWSSAGGREPQHF. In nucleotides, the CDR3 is TGTGCCTGGAGTTCTGCAGGGGGCAGGGAGCCCCAGCATTTT.

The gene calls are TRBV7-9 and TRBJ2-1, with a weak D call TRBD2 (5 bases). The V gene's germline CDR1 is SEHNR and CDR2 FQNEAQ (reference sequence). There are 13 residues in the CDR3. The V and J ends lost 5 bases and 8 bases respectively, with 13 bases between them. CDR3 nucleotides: TGTGCCAGCAGCCCTTACCGAGCGGATGAGCAGTTCTTC. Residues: CASSPYRADEQFF.

The CDR3 loop reads CASSHQGTNEKLFF. CDR3 DNA sequence: TGTGCCAGCAGCCACCAGGGAACTAATGAAAAACTGTTTTTT. The chain carries TRBV7-9 and TRBJ1-4; TRBD1 is a possible D gene (5 bases). The CDR3 runs 14 residues. Trimming shortened V by 5 bases and J by 1 base, and 8 bases separated the two germline ends. Germline V gene data show CDR1 as SEHNR and CDR2 as FQNEAQ (reference sequence).